The clone carrying this T cell receptor beta chain was recorded a few times. Its antigen remains unknown. The CDR3 sequence is 13 residues long. Germline-derived CDR1 and CDR2 are LNHDA and SQIVND (reference sequence). V dropped 8 bases and J dropped 3; count of bases not matched to a gene: 4. The data are from a study of healthy donors' naive CD4 and CD8 T cells. Background on the study: Donors came from three age groups: 20-25, 40-50 and 60-70 years.

The study's findings and limits: Negatively charged CDR3s marked CD8+ lineage; positively charged CDR3s marked CD4+ lineage. CDR3 charge plus V and J genes appeared to account for about an eighth of CD4/CD8 variance. Bias from naive T cell homeostatic proliferation was not addressed.

Each TCR library used around 500 ng of total RNA and a linear amplification protocol. TCRdb passed the reads through MiXCR, listing each CDR3 protein once. The repertoire consists of approximately 180,000 distinct CDR3 sequences, with over 60% occurring once and the leading ten covering less than 2.5%. The sequence derives from a pool of human donors in good health; the sample pools cells from several healthy donors. The V gene is TRBV19, the J gene TRBJ1-5, with 7 bases lining up with TRBD1. Material: naive CD4+ and CD8+ T cells sorted from blood, pooled from several donors. This CDR3 reads CASGDSDNQPQHF. The DNA of the CDR3 is TGTGCCAGTGGGGACAGTGACAATCAGCCCCAGCATTTT. Full variable domain (missing parts from reference TRBV19 and TRBJ1-5): DGGITQSPKYLFRKEGQNVTLSCEQNLNHDAMYWYRQDPGQGLRLIYYSQIVNDFQKGDIAEGYSVSREKKESFPLTVTSAQKNPTAFYLCASGDSDNQPQHFGDGTRLSIL.